This TCR beta chain stems from a study of cytomegalovirus exposure and HLA in healthy donors. Germline V gene data show CDR1 as MGHDK and CDR2 as SYGVNS. The CDR3 consists of 16 residues. V lost 5 bases to trimming and J lost 4 bases; unmatched junction nucleotides: 6. The PCR ran on 60 Vbeta and 13 Jbeta primers. Data came from immunoSEQ multiplex PCR; TCRdb stores just in-frame clones and leaves some out. The sample comprises some 130,000 clones, 74% of which are singletons, and roughly 7% rests with the top ten. As concerns this clone: A single base separates this from a much larger clone, so it may be a read error. Other nucleotide sequences from this sample produce the same CDR3.

The sample consisted of PBMCs. The origin of this receptor is a male donor in good health and CMV-seronegative. The chain has TRBV25-1 and TRBJ1-5, with 12 bases identical to TRBD1. CDR3: CASSPRDRGPNQPQHF. CDR3 DNA: TGTGCCAGCAGTCCCCGGGACAGGGGGCCTAATCAGCCCCAGCATTTT.